These 20 T cell receptor beta chains were all obtained from the same sample, sequenced in a study of technical replicates of blood from a few donors. Only in-frame clones appear in the TCRdb table, and some are missing; sequencing was by immunoSEQ multiplex PCR. The repertoire consists of under 80,000 clones, with approximately 97% occurring once and the leading ten covering around 0.2%. Sequencing was done on a sample of T cells isolated from PBMCs. The receptors stem from a human donor in good health.

The chain is built from TRBV4-1 and TRBJ2-5; D not resolved. The CDR3 is 13 residues long. Looked up from germline, CDR1 is MGHRA and CDR2 is YSYEKL. The ends were cut back, 0 bases at V and 3 bases at J, with 5 bases in the middle. CDR3 DNA sequence: TGCGCCAGCAGCCAAGACCAGAAAGAGACCCAGTACTTC. This encodes CASSQDQKETQYF.

The genes are TRBV5-6 and TRBJ1-5; D uncertain. CDR3 length equals 13 residues. CDR1 is SGHDT and CDR2 is YYEEEE in the germline V gene. V lost 0 bases to trimming and J lost 4 bases, with 5 bases between them. CDR3 in amino acids: CASSLDRNQPQHF. CDR3 nucleotide sequence: TGTGCCAGCAGCTTGGACAGAAATCAGCCCCAGCATTTT.

The V gene is TRBV7-2, the J gene TRBJ2-5; D may be TRBD1 (6 bases). The CDR3 has 16 residues. Germline V gene data show CDR1 as SGHTA and CDR2 as FQGNSA. V lost 1 base, J lost 4 bases, and 16 bases lay in between. In DNA, the CDR3 is TGTGCCAGCAGCTTAGTCCCCCAGGGGATGATAGAGACCCAGTACTTC. This codes for CASSLVPQGMIETQYF.

V gene TRBV19 combines with J gene TRBJ1-5; D might be TRBD1 (6 bases). V dropped 5 bases and J dropped 4 bases, with 9 bases sitting between them. The germline V gene encodes CDR1 LNHDA and CDR2 SQIVND (reference sequence). The CDR3 totals 13 residues. The CDR3 region has the DNA TGTGCCAGTAGTTCACAGGGAAATCAGCCCCAGCATTTT. It specifies CASSSQGNQPQHF.

J is TRBJ1-1 and V is TRBV19; no clear D. From germline, CDR1 is LNHDA and CDR2 SQIVND (reference sequence). V dropped 6 bases and J dropped 1 base, with 9 bases sitting between them. This CDR3 has 13 residues. CDR3 DNA: TGTGCCAGTAGGACCCTAGAGAACACTGAAGCTTTCTTT. The encoded protein is CASRTLENTEAFF.

The rearrangement joins TRBV2 to TRBJ2-3, with TRBD2 identical over 9 bases. J was trimmed by 2 bases and V by 3 bases; bases with no gene match: 3. Germline CDR1 reads SNHLY; CDR2 reads FYNNEI. The CDR3 is 15 residues long. CDR3 nucleotides: TGTGCCAGCAGTGAGCTAGCGGGGAACACAGATACGCAGTATTTT. Its protein is CASSELAGNTDTQYF.

V is TRBV11-3 and J is TRBJ1-2; 7 positions match TRBD1. V was clipped by 5 bases and J by 2 bases; unmatched bases: 2. Germline lookup yields CDR1 SGHNT and CDR2 YENEEA. The CDR3 spans 13 residues. The CDR3 coding sequence is TGTGCCAGCAGCAAGGACAGGAACTATGGCTACACCTTC. It yields the protein CASSKDRNYGYTF.

J is TRBJ1-1 and V is TRBV29-1, with D unclear. The germline V gene encodes CDR1 SQVTM and CDR2 ANQGSEA. This CDR3 spans 15 amino acids. The V end lost 3 bases, the J end lost 3 bases, and 17 bases lay between the germline ends. Written as DNA, the CDR3 is TGCAGCGTTGATCAGGTCCCAAAAGAACACACTGAAGCTTTCTTT. Translated: CSVDQVPKEHTEAFF.

V is TRBV29-1 and J is TRBJ2-1; D ambiguous. This CDR3 spans 13 amino acids. CDR1 is SQVTM and CDR2 is ANQGSEA in the germline V gene. V was trimmed by 2 bases and J by 3 bases, leaving 8 bases between them. CDR3 bases: TGCAGCGTTGAACCTTTAAACTACAATGAGCAGTTCTTC. This translates into CSVEPLNYNEQFF.

V is TRBV2 and J is TRBJ1-5; TRBD1 agrees at 8 bases. Germline values: CDR1 SNHLY, CDR2 FYNNEI. Unmatched junction bases numbered 1, after V lost 5 bases and J lost 4 bases. CDR3 size: 13 residues. In DNA, the CDR3 is TGTGCCAGCAGTCGGGACAGGAATCAGCCCCAGCATTTT. This sequence encodes CASSRDRNQPQHF.

This chain uses TRBV2 with TRBJ1-2; tentative D call: TRBD1 (5 bases). The length of the CDR3 is 14 residues. Per the germline V gene, CDR1 is SNHLY and CDR2 is FYNNEI. Trimming removed 4 bases at V and 2 bases at J, with 11 bases between. CDR3 sequence reads: CASSGTLINYGYTF. Written as DNA, the CDR3 is TGTGCCAGCAGTGGGACACTTATCAACTATGGCTACACCTTC.

The chain uses TRBV10-3 and TRBJ2-7; 8 bases are a match to TRBD2. CDR3 length: 16 amino acids. The V gene's germline CDR1 is ENHRY and CDR2 SYGVKD. V trimming: 3 bases; J trimming: 2 bases; junction bases outside the gene matches: 9. In DNA, the CDR3 is TGTGCCATCAGTGACTACTCCGGGACTAGGACCTACGAGCAGTACTTC. Translating it yields CAISDYSGTRTYEQYF.

The gene calls are TRBV7-9 and TRBJ1-2, with no clear D. CDR1 and CDR2 (germline): SEHNR, FQNEAQ (reference sequence). V was clipped by 3 bases and J by 4 bases, with 9 bases between them. CDR3 length equals 13 residues. The CDR3 DNA follows: TGTGCCAGCAGCTTGCAGGACTCCTATGGCTACACCTTC. This encodes CASSLQDSYGYTF.

The J gene is TRBJ2-6, the V gene TRBV7-6, with unresolved D. Trimming took 1 base from V and 1 from J, leaving 8 bases between them. This CDR3 is built from 16 residues. Germline V gene sequence: CDR1 SGHVS, CDR2 FNYEAQ. CDR3 nucleotide sequence: TGTGCCAGCAGCTTAGATCCCCCGTCTGGGGCCAACGTCCTGACTTTC. Its translation is CASSLDPPSGANVLTF. Full variable domain (remainder filled in from reference TRBV7-6 and TRBJ2-6): GAGVSQSPRYKVTKRGQDVALRCDPISGHVSLYWYRQALGQGPEFLTYFNYEAQQDKSGLPNDRFSAERPEGSISTLTIQRTEQRDSAMYRCASSLDPPSGANVLTFGAGSRLTVL.

CDR3 sequence (DNA): TGCGCCAGCCTGGGGAGATCGAAGGGACTAGCCGACTCCTACGAGCAGTACTTC. Translating gives CASLGRSKGLADSYEQYF. The rearrangement joins TRBV5-1 to TRBJ2-7; 9 bases line up with TRBD2. This CDR3 is built from 18 residues. The junction had 17 bases not matched to a gene; V was cut back by 7 bases and J by 0 bases. The germline CDR1 and CDR2 sequences are SGHRS and YFSETQ.

The chain employs TRBV4-2 and TRBJ2-5; D may be TRBD1 (5 bases). The CDR3 spans 13 residues. Germline-derived CDR1 and CDR2 are LGHNA and YNFKEQ. Trimming removed 6 bases from V and 4 bases from J, with 12 bases in between. CDR3 sequence (DNA): TGTGCCAGCAGAGGGGCAGGAGCAGAGACCCAGTACTTC. This codes for CASRGAGAETQYF.

The V and J genes are TRBV29-1 and TRBJ2-1, with a weak D call TRBD2 (6 bases). CDR1 is SQVTM and CDR2 is ANQGSEA in the germline V gene. The CDR3 has 14 residues. V dropped 8 bases and J dropped 0 bases, with 14 bases sitting between them. Written as DNA, the CDR3 is TGCAGCATACCTTTAGCGGACTCCTACAATGAGCAGTTCTTC. Protein sequence: CSIPLADSYNEQFF.

The chain has TRBV19 and TRBJ1-6; 8 bases match TRBD1. Germline V gene data show CDR1 as LNHDA and CDR2 as SQIVND (reference sequence). CDR3 size: 16 residues. The V and J ends lost 8 bases and 0 bases, in that order; junction bases with no gene match: 6. DNA for the CDR3: TGTGCCAGTCGCCGGGACAGGAGCTCCTATAATTCACCCCTCCACTTT. Translating it yields CASRRDRSSYNSPLHF.

V gene TRBV10-3 combines with J gene TRBJ1-1, with 8 bases matching TRBD1. The CDR3 runs 13 residues. Germline V gene data show CDR1 as ENHRY and CDR2 as SYGVKD. The J segment lost 6 bases and the V segment lost 7 bases, leaving 7 bases of the junction unmatched. The CDR3 bases are TGTGCCATCACAGGGGGCTGGGAAGCTGAAGCTTTCTTT. It yields the protein CAITGGWEAEAFF.

The rearrangement uses TRBV7-9 and TRBJ2-2; D gene uncertain. CDR1 SEHNR and CDR2 FQNEAQ come from the germline V gene (reference sequence). With 8 bases removed from V and 2 bases from J, the gap between germline ends came to 15 bases. The CDR3 has 15 amino acids. The DNA for the CDR3 is TGTGCCAGCCCAGCCCCGGGTTCCAACACCGGGGAGCTGTTTTTT. Translation: CASPAPGSNTGELFF.